The entry that follows covers one TCR beta chain sequence. This specimen belongs to a study of cytomegalovirus exposure and HLA in healthy donors. This CDR3 is built from 16 residues. The V and J ends lost 5 bases and 0 bases respectively, with 14 bases between them. Germline V gene lookup returns CDR1 LNHDA and CDR2 SQIVND (reference sequence). This PCR relied on a set of 60 Vbeta primers and 13 Jbeta primers. Profiled with immunoSEQ multiplex PCR; TCRdb holds only in-frame clones, not every one. In the table there are 180,000 or so clones, 80% to 90% of which are singletons. The chain employs TRBV19 and TRBJ1-3; D is ambiguous. The sample consisted of PBMCs. This TCR was sampled from a man aged 18 to 30 in good health and CMV-seropositive. Here the CDR3 reads CASSFLPQSSGNTIYF. The DNA for the CDR3 is TGTGCCAGTAGTTTCCTCCCACAGAGCTCTGGAAACACCATATATTTT.